Shown below are 10 T cell receptor beta chains from a single sample sequenced in a study of T cell responses to AZD1222 COVID-19 vaccine. The method was immunoSEQ multiplex PCR; TCRdb's version includes in-frame clones alone and lacks a portion of them. In the table there are around 130,000 clones, 94% of which are singletons. The sample consisted of peripheral blood, taken on day 0 of AZD1222 vaccination. These receptors were taken from an adult in good health.

Only one count was recorded for this clone. The V call is TRBV7-9, the J call TRBJ2-3; 7 bases fit TRBD1. The V and J ends lost 7 bases and 4 bases, in that order; junction bases with no gene match: 11. Germline lookup yields CDR1 SEHNR and CDR2 FQNEAQ (reference sequence). This CDR3 region has 15 residues. The CDR3 here is CASKAIGTDPDTQYF. In DNA, the CDR3 is TGTGCCAGCAAAGCTATAGGGACAGATCCAGATACGCAGTATTTT.

This clone has just one count. V usage is TRBV9 and J usage is TRBJ2-3; 11 nucleotides align to TRBD2. The junction had 5 bases not matched to a gene; V was cut back by 2 bases and J by 6 bases. This CDR3 spans 15 amino acids. Germline CDR1 reads SGDLS; CDR2 reads YYNGEE. CDR3 DNA: TGTGCCAGCAGCGTCTCTAGCGGGAGGTTCGATACGCAGTATTTT. The encoded protein is CASSVSSGRFDTQYF.

The rearrangement links TRBV4-2 to TRBJ2-1, with TRBD2 matching 9 bases. The CDR3 runs 16 residues. V shed 1 base, J shed 2 bases, and the junction held 3 bases outside the gene matches. In germline, CDR1 is LGHNA, CDR2 YNFKEQ. CDR3 sequence (DNA): TGTGCCAGCAGCCAAGCTAGCGGGACCGCCTACAATGAGCAGTTCTTC. Protein product: CASSQASGTAYNEQFF.

The J gene is TRBJ2-3, the V gene TRBV11-2; D may be TRBD1 (5 bases). Germline V gives CDR1 SGHAT, CDR2 FQNNGV. Trimming left V 5 bases short and J 4 bases short, with 10 bases between. The CDR3 runs to 13 residues. Written as DNA, the CDR3 is TGTGCCAGCAGCCAGGGAAGAGCAGATACGCAGTATTTT. Translation: CASSQGRADTQYF.

V usage is TRBV5-8 and J usage is TRBJ2-1; TRBD2 aligns across 7 bases. The CDR3 covers 15 residues. Unmatched junction bases numbered 2, after V lost 0 bases and J lost 2 bases. The germline CDR1 and CDR2 sequences are SGHTS and YDEGEE. Here the CDR3 reads CASSLEGGPYNEQFF. The CDR3 DNA follows: TGTGCCAGCAGCTTGGAGGGAGGGCCCTACAATGAGCAGTTCTTC. The full variable domain, in which reference TRBV5-8 and TRBJ2-1 provide the parts outside the CDR3, is EAGVTQSPTHLIKTRGQQATLRCSPISGHTSVYWYQQALGLGLQFLLWYDEGEERNRGNFPPRFSGRQFPNYSSELNVNALELEDSALYLCASSLEGGPYNEQFFGPGTRLTVL.

V and J are TRBV9 and TRBJ2-2; D is unclear. The CDR3 length is 15 residues. Germline assignment: CDR1 SGDLS and CDR2 YYNGEE. With 0 bases removed from V and 3 bases from J, the gap between germline ends came to 9 bases. CDR3 nucleotide sequence: TGTGCCAGCAGCGTAGTGGGTAGGGACACCGGGGAGCTGTTTTTT. As protein: CASSVVGRDTGELFF.

The V and J genes are TRBV5-5 and TRBJ1-1; tentatively, D is TRBD1 (6 bases). V was trimmed by 4 bases and J by 1 base, leaving 11 bases between them. The CDR3 has 14 amino acids. Germline V gene sequence: CDR1 SGHKS, CDR2 YYEKEE (reference sequence). The CDR3 here is CASSNPDRNTEAFF. CDR3 nucleotides: TGTGCCAGCAGCAACCCGGACAGGAACACTGAAGCTTTCTTT.

CDR3 nucleotides: TGTGCCAGCTCACTGGGGGCAGATACGCAGTATTTT. Protein sequence: CASSLGADTQYF. V gene TRBV18 combines with J gene TRBJ2-3; D possibly matches TRBD1 or TRBD2 (5 bases each). The V gene's germline CDR1 is KGHSH and CDR2 LQKENI. There are 12 residues in the CDR3. V lost 4 bases, J lost 4 bases, and 6 bases lay in between.

The chain has TRBV30 and TRBJ2-1, with D possibly matching TRBD1 (6 bases). V was cut by 0 bases and J by 8 bases, with 26 bases left in between. CDR1 and CDR2 (germline): GTSNPN, SVGIG (reference sequence). This CDR3 comprises 18 residues. The CDR3 protein is CAWSVRATGQSPSYEQFF. CDR3 nucleotide sequence: TGTGCCTGGAGTGTAAGGGCAACAGGGCAGAGTCCAAGCTATGAGCAGTTCTTC.

The chain uses TRBV24-1 and TRBJ2-1; D remains ambiguous. Germline V gene lookup returns CDR1 KGHDR and CDR2 SFDVKD. V shed 4 bases and J shed 2 bases, with 17 bases lying between them. The CDR3 sequence is 17 residues long. The CDR3 DNA is TGTGCCACCAGTGACTCCAGTCGCCCCGATCCCTACAATGAGCAGTTCTTC. Residues: CATSDSSRPDPYNEQFF.